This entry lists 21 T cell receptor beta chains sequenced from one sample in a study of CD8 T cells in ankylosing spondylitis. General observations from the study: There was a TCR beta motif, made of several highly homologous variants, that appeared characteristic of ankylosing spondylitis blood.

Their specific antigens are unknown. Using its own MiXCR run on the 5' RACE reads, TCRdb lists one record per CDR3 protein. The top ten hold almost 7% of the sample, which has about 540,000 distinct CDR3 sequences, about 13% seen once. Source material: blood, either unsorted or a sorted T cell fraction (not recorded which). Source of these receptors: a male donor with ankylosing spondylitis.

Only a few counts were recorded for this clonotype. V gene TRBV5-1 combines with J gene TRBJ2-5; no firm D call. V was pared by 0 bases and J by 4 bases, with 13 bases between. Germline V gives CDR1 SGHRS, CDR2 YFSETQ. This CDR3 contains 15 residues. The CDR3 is CASSLDSLGGETQYF. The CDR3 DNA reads TGCGCCAGCAGCTTGGATTCCCTAGGCGGAGAGACCCAGTACTTC.

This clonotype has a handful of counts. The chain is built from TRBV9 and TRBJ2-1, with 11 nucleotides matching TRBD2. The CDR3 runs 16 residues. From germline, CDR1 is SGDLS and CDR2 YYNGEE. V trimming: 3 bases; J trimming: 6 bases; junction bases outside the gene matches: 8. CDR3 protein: CASSAPTSGKSNEQFF. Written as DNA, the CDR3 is TGTGCCAGCAGCGCCCCGACTAGCGGGAAAAGCAATGAGCAGTTCTTC.

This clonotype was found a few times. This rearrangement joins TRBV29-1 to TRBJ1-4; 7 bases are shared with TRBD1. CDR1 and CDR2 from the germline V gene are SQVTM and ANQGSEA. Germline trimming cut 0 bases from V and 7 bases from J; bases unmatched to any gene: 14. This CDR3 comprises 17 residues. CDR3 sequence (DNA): TGCAGCGTTGAAGACGCCGCCACAGAGGGGGCGAGTGAAAAACTGTTTTTT. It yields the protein CSVEDAATEGASEKLFF.

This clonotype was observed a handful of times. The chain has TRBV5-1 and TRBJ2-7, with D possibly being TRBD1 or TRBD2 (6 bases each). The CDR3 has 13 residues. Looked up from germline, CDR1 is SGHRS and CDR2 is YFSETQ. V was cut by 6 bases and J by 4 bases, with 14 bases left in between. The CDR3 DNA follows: TGCGCCAGCAAGGGGGGACTGCAATACGAGCAGTACTTC. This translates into CASKGGLQYEQYF. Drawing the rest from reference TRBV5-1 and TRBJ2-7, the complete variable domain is KAGVTQTPRYLIKTRGQQVTLSCSPISGHRSVSWYQQTPGQGLQFLFEYFSETQRNKGNFPGRFSGRQFSNSRSEMNVSTLELGDSALYLCASKGGLQYEQYFGPGTRLTVT.

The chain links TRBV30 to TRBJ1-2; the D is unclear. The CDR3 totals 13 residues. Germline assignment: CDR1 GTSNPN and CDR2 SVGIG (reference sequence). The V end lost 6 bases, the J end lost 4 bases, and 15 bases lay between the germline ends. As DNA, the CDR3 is TGTGCCTGCGATCATGACGGAAGCTATGGCTACACCTTC. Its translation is CACDHDGSYGYTF.

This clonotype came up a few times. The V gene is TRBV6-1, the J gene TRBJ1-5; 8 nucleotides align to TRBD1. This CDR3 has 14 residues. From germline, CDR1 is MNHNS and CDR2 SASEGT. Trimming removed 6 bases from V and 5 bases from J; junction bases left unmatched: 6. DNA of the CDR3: TGTGCCAGCAGCGGACAGGGTATGGATCAGCCCCAGCATTTT. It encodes CASSGQGMDQPQHF.

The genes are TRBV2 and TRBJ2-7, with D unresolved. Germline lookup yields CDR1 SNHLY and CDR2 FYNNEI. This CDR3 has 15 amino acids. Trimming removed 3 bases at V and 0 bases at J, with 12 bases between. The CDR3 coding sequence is TGTGCCAGCAGTGATGTCGAGACTGGCTCCTACGAGCAGTACTTC. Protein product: CASSDVETGSYEQYF.

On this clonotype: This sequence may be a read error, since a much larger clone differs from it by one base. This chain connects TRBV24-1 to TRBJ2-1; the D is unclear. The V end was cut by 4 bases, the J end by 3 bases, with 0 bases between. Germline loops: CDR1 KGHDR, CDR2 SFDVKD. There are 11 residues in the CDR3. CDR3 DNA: TGTGCCACCAGTGACTACAATGAGCAGTTCTTC. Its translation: CATSDYNEQFF.

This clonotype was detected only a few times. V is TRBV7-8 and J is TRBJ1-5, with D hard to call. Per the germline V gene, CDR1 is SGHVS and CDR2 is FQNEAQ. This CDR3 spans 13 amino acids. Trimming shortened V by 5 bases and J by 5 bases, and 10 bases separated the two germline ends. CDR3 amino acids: CASSLTSYQPQHF. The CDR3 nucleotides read TGTGCCAGCAGCCTGACCAGCTATCAGCCCCAGCATTTT.

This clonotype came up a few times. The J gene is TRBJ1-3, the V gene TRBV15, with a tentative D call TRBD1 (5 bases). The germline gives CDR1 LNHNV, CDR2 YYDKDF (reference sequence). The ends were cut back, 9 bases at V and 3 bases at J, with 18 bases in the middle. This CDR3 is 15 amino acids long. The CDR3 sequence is CATSSGRAGGNTIYF. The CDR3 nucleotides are TGTGCCACTTCCAGTGGCAGGGCAGGTGGAAACACCATATATTTT.

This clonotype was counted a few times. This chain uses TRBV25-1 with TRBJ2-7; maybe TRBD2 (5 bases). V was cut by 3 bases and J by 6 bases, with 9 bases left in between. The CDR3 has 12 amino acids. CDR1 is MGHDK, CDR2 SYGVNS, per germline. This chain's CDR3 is CASSDGVLEQYV. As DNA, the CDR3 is TGTGCCAGCAGTGACGGGGTCCTCGAGCAGTACGTC.

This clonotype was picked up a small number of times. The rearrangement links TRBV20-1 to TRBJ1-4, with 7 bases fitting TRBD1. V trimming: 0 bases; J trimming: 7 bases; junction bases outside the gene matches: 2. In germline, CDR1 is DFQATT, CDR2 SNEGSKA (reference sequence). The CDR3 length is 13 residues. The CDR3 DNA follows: TGCAGTGCTAGAGATAACAGGGGTGAAAAACTGTTTTTT. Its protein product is CSARDNRGEKLFF.

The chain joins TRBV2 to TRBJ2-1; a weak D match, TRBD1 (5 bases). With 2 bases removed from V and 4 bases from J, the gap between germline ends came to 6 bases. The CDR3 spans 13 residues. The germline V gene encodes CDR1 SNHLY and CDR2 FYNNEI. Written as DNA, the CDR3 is TGTGCCAGCAGTGAAAGACAGTACAATGAGCAGTTCTTC. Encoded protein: CASSERQYNEQFF.

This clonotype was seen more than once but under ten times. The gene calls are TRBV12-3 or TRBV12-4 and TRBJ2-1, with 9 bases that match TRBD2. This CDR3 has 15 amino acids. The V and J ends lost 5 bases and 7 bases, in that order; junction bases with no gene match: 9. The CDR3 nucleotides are TGTGCCAGCAGTAATAGCGGGGGACGTGGAAATGAGCAGTTCTTC. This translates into CASSNSGGRGNEQFF.

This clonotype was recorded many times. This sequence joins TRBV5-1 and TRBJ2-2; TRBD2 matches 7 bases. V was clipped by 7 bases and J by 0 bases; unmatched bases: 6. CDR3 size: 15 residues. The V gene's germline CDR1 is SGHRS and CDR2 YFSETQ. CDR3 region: CASRAGTPNTGELFF. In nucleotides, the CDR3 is TGCGCCAGCCGAGCGGGGACCCCGAACACCGGGGAGCTGTTTTTT.

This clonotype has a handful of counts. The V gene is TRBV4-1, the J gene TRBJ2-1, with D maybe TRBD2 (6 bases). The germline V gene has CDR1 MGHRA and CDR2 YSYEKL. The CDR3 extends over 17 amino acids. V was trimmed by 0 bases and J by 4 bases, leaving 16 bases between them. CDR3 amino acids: CASSQDNIAETYNEQFF. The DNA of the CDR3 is TGCGCCAGCAGCCAAGATAACATAGCGGAAACTTACAATGAGCAGTTCTTC.

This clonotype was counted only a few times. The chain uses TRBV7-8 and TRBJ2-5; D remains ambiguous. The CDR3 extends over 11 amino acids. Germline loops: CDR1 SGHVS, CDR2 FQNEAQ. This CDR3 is CSGTPTETQYF. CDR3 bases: TGTTCGGGTACCCCCACTGAGACCCAGTACTTC.

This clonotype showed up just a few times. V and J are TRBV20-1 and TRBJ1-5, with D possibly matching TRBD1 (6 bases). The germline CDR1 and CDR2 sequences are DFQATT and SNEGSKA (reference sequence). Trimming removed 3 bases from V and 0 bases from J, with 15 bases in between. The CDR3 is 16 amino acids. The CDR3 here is CSASRDTDYSNQPQHF. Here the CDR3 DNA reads TGCAGTGCTAGCCGGGACACGGACTATAGCAATCAGCCCCAGCATTTT.

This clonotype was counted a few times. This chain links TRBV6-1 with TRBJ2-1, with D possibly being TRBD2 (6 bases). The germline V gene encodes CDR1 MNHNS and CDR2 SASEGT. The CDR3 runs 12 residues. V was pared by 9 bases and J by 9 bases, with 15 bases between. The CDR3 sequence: CASLGASVEQFF. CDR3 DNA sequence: TGTGCCAGTCTAGGGGCTAGCGTTGAGCAGTTCTTC.

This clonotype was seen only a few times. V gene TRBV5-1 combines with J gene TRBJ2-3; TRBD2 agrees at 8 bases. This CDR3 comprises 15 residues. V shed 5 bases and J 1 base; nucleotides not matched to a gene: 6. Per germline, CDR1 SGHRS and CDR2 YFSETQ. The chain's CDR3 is CASRRAGEGTDTQYF. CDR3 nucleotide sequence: TGCGCCAGCAGAAGAGCGGGAGAAGGCACAGATACGCAGTATTTT.

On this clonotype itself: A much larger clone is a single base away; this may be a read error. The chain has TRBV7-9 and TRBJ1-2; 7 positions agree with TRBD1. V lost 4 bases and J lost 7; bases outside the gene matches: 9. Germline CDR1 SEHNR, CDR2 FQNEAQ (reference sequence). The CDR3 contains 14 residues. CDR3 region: CASSSGQAVGGYTF. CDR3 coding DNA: TGTGCCAGCAGCTCCGGACAGGCTGTAGGTGGCTACACCTTC.